This entry features one T cell receptor beta chain sequence. Its antigen is still unknown. V lost 6 bases and J lost 6, with 19 bases in between. The CDR3 is 15 residues long. Per the germline V gene, CDR1 is KGHSH and CDR2 is LQKENI. Profiling relied on immunoSEQ multiplex PCR, and the TCRdb table lists in-frame clones only, not all of them. The sample consists of roughly 120,000 clones, approximately 77% of them appearing once. Patients with chemo-refractory metastatic non-small-cell lung cancer received focal radiation plus CTLA-4 blockade with ipilimumab. The entry originates in a study of radiotherapy plus CTLA-4 blockade in lung cancer. In the study overall: Objective responses were documented in around 20% of patients, with disease control in 31%.

Whole-study results and caveats: Alongside interferon-beta, early blood T cell clone dynamics were reportedly the best predictor of response. Once radiotherapy plus ipilimumab had been given, TCR clones derived from tumor expanded in blood.

Here the sequenced sample was peripheral blood, taken from a patient treated with radiotherapy plus ipilimumab. The J gene is TRBJ2-3, the V gene TRBV18, with D perhaps matching TRBD1 or TRBD2 (5 bases each). This TCR derives from a human donor with non-small cell lung cancer that progressed on radiotherapy plus ipilimumab. Some clones in this sample may be carry-over from other donors' samples. CDR3 DNA sequence: TGTGCCAGCTCCTCAGCCCCTTCGTGGGACGATACGCAGTATTTT. Its translation is CASSSAPSWDDTQYF.